One sample yielded the 30 T cell receptor beta chains listed below, sequenced in a study of blood T cell repertoires in COVID-19. The data were produced by immunoSEQ multiplex PCR, yet TCRdb's version contains in-frame clones alone and is incomplete. Here the sample spans under 300,000 clones, roughly 87% being singletons. Specimen: PBMCs or T cells enriched from blood (not recorded which). The receptors shown here come from a woman in her twenties or thirties with acute COVID-19.

The chain is built from TRBV12-3 or TRBV12-4 and TRBJ1-1; D gene unclear. The V and J ends lost 3 bases and 7 bases respectively, with 9 bases between them. The CDR3 is 12 amino acids. The CDR3 loop reads CASSFVTDEAFF. The DNA for the CDR3 is TGTGCCAGCAGTTTCGTTACAGATGAAGCTTTCTTT.

This clone appeared a single time. The chain combines TRBV27 with TRBJ1-1; unclear D gene. V was cut by 5 bases and J by 1 base, with 17 bases left in between. Per germline, CDR1 MNHEY and CDR2 SMNVEV (reference sequence). This CDR3 has 16 residues. In nucleotides, the CDR3 is TGTGCCAGCAGTACTTTCTCCGGTCCCTCGAACACTGAAGCTTTCTTT. Translation gives CASSTFSGPSNTEAFF.

J is TRBJ1-2 and V is TRBV5-1, with D tentatively TRBD1 (6 bases). This CDR3 is built from 15 residues. Trimming took 0 bases from V and 8 from J, leaving 17 bases between them. CDR1 and CDR2 from the germline V gene are SGHRS and YFSETQ. This CDR3 reads CASSLEGTPLGGYTF. The DNA for the CDR3 is TGCGCCAGCAGCTTGGAGGGGACACCTCTCGGGGGCTACACCTTC. Full variable domain (missing parts from reference TRBV5-1 and TRBJ1-2): KAGVTQTPRYLIKTRGQQVTLSCSPISGHRSVSWYQQTPGQGLQFLFEYFSETQRNKGNFPGRFSGRQFSNSRSEMNVSTLELGDSALYLCASSLEGTPLGGYTFGSGTRLTVV.

The chain links TRBV9 to TRBJ1-6; D may be TRBD1 (6 bases). This CDR3 is 14 amino acids long. Trimming took off 0 bases at V and 9 bases at J, with 10 bases between the two ends. Per germline, CDR1 SGDLS and CDR2 YYNGEE. In nucleotides, the CDR3 is TGTGCCAGCAGCGTAGCAGGGGAGATTTCACCCCTCCACTTT. This gives the protein CASSVAGEISPLHF.

The chain employs TRBV13 and TRBJ1-6; TRBD1 is a possible D gene (6 bases). V lost 5 bases and J lost 6, with 11 bases in between. Germline V CDR1 and CDR2: PRHDT, FYEKMQ (reference sequence). This CDR3 is 14 amino acids long. The chain's CDR3 is CASSRWTVNSPLHF. CDR3 nucleotide sequence: TGTGCCAGCAGCCGCTGGACAGTTAATTCACCCCTCCACTTT.

V and J are TRBV29-1 and TRBJ2-2; 7 nucleotides line up with TRBD1. J was trimmed by 0 bases and V by 4 bases; bases with no gene match: 5. The CDR3 contains 15 residues. The germline CDR1 and CDR2 sequences are SQVTM and ANQGSEA. CDR3 amino acids: CSVGPGTANTGELFF. Here the CDR3 DNA reads TGCAGCGTTGGACCCGGGACAGCGAACACCGGGGAGCTGTTTTTT.

The chain carries TRBV7-9 and TRBJ1-4, with D maybe TRBD1 (6 bases). CDR1 is SEHNR, CDR2 FQNEAQ, per germline (reference sequence). This CDR3 has 15 amino acids. V was shortened by 3 bases and J by 1 base, with 9 bases between the two germline ends. CDR3 coding DNA: TGTGCCAGCAGCTTCATCAGGGGAACTAATGAAAAACTGTTTTTT. Translated, it gives CASSFIRGTNEKLFF.

The chain carries TRBV10-1 and TRBJ2-2; D might be TRBD2 (6 bases). Trimming pared 2 bases from V and 3 bases from J, leaving 13 bases between. This CDR3 contains 16 residues. Germline V lookup: CDR1 WNHNN, CDR2 SYGVQD (reference sequence). The CDR3 sequence is CASSEISGDDTGELFF. Written as DNA, the CDR3 is TGCGCCAGCAGTGAGATTTCGGGGGATGACACCGGGGAGCTGTTTTTT.

The rearrangement uses TRBV13 and TRBJ1-1; D may be TRBD1 (5 bases). The CDR3 contains 14 residues. Germline V CDR1 and CDR2: PRHDT, FYEKMQ (reference sequence). V lost 0 bases and J 0 bases, leaving 5 bases between the germline ends. Here the CDR3 DNA reads TGTGCCAGCAGCTTAGGACAGGTGAACACTGAAGCTTTCTTT. The encoded protein is CASSLGQVNTEAFF.

The V call is TRBV7-9, the J call TRBJ2-2, with 9 bases lining up with TRBD1. The CDR3 has 16 residues. The V and J ends lost 3 bases and 3 bases, in that order; junction bases with no gene match: 5. CDR1 and CDR2 from the germline V gene are SEHNR and FQNEAQ (reference sequence). The CDR3 spells CASSFPTGGYTGELFF. CDR3 DNA sequence: TGTGCCAGCAGCTTCCCGACAGGGGGATACACCGGGGAGCTGTTTTTT.

V and J are TRBV21-1 and TRBJ1-5; TRBD1 is the table's D call, not checked against the DNA. TRBV21-1 is listed as a pseudogene. The CDR3 sequence is 17 residues long. CDR3 protein: CASSKMGPGQGNQPQHF. CDR3 in DNA: TGTGCCAGCAGCAAAATGGGTCCCGGACAGGGCAATCAGCCCCAGCATTTT.

CDR3 in amino acids: CASSATGGADTGELFF. The CDR3 DNA sequence: TGTGCCAGCAGCGCAACAGGGGGCGCGGACACCGGGGAGCTGTTTTTT. This rearrangement joins TRBV9 to TRBJ2-2, with 9 nucleotides matching TRBD1. This CDR3 is 16 amino acids long. Germline CDR1 and CDR2: SGDLS and YYNGEE. V trimming: 3 bases; J trimming: 3 bases; junction bases outside the gene matches: 6.

Regarding this clone: The DNA is left out, because the CDR3 cannot be placed on it with certainty; the CDR3 is given as TCRdb lists it. V usage is TRBV28 and J usage is TRBJ2-2; the tabulated D call, TRBD1, remains unverified against the DNA. CDR1 and CDR2 from the germline V gene are MDHEN and SYDVKM. Including both end residues, the CDR3 is 19 amino acids long. CDR3 loop: CASSSGQGQSGSVTGELFF.

The rearrangement uses TRBV7-2 and TRBJ2-6, with D perhaps matching TRBD2 (6 bases). Germline V CDR1 and CDR2: SGHTA, FQGNSA. The V end was cut by 6 bases, the J end by 0 bases, with 12 bases between. The CDR3 contains 16 residues. DNA for the CDR3: TGTGCCAGCAGATCAGACGGGAGCTCTGGGGCCAACGTCCTGACTTTC. Its protein is CASRSDGSSGANVLTF.

The count of this clone is one. The CDR3, as DNA: TGTGCCAGCTCACCACGGGACTCTCCCTACGAGCAGTACTTC. It is translated as CASSPRDSPYEQYF. This rearrangement joins TRBV18 to TRBJ2-7; possible D gene TRBD2, 6 bases. This CDR3 contains 14 residues. Germline CDR1 KGHSH, CDR2 LQKENI. V was clipped by 1 base and J by 2 bases, with 9 bases between them.

The J gene is TRBJ1-2, the V gene TRBV28; 12 bases map to TRBD1. The V gene's germline CDR1 is MDHEN and CDR2 SYDVKM. Trimming took 5 bases from V and 5 from J; bases not matched to a gene: 9. This CDR3 has 16 amino acids. This CDR3 reads CASSPLGQGARYGYTF. DNA of the CDR3: TGTGCCAGCAGTCCCCTGGGACAGGGGGCTCGGTATGGCTACACCTTC.

The DNA of the CDR3 is TGTGCCAGCAGGGACTTCACAGATACGCAGTATTTT. This translates into CASRDFTDTQYF. V gene TRBV19 combines with J gene TRBJ2-3; a possible D gene is TRBD2 (6 bases). The CDR3 is 12 amino acids. V was trimmed by 9 bases and J by 2 bases, leaving 9 bases between them. Germline values: CDR1 LNHDA, CDR2 SQIVND (reference sequence). Using reference TRBV19 and TRBJ2-3 for the parts outside the CDR3, the full variable domain is DGGITQSPKYLFRKEGQNVTLSCEQNLNHDAMYWYRQDPGQGLRLIYYSQIVNDFQKGDIAEGYSVSREKKESFPLTVTSAQKNPTAFYLCASRDFTDTQYFGPGTRLTVL.

V gene TRBV2 combines with J gene TRBJ1-5; D may be TRBD1 (5 bases). The CDR3 totals 14 residues. The germline CDR1 and CDR2 sequences are SNHLY and FYNNEI. The ends were cut back, 3 bases at V and 7 bases at J, with 13 bases in the middle. The CDR3 DNA reads TGTGCCAGCAGTGACAGGCAGGGCGAACAGCCCCAGCATTTT. The encoded protein is CASSDRQGEQPQHF.

The chain carries TRBV28 and TRBJ1-4, with D uncertain. Trimming took 3 bases from V and 8 from J, leaving 13 bases between them. Germline V gene lookup returns CDR1 MDHEN and CDR2 SYDVKM. The CDR3 totals 14 residues. The CDR3 is CASSLSANGEKLFF. The DNA of the CDR3 is TGTGCCAGCAGTTTGTCGGCAAACGGGGAAAAACTGTTTTTT.

This clone came up a few times. This chain connects TRBV5-5 to TRBJ1-5; D not certain. The germline V and J ends were trimmed by 4 bases and 2 bases, with 16 bases remaining between them. The CDR3 is 16 residues long. Germline CDR1 reads SGHKS; CDR2 reads YYEKEE (reference sequence). As DNA, the CDR3 is TGTGCCAGCAGCCCCCCGCCGGGTGATGGCAATCAGCCCCAGCATTTT. Its translation: CASSPPPGDGNQPQHF.

The J gene is TRBJ2-1, the V gene TRBV7-3; 16 nucleotides align to TRBD2. CDR3 length: 16 residues. Germline values: CDR1 SGHTA, CDR2 FQGTGA. J gave up 8 bases and V 2 bases, and 3 bases lay outside the gene matches. DNA for the CDR3: TGTGCCAGCAGCTTATCGGGACTAGCGGGAGGGCATGAGCAGTTCTTC. Its protein product is CASSLSGLAGGHEQFF.

The CDR3: CSVTPRGGSSYEQYF. In DNA form, the CDR3 reads TGCAGCGTTACTCCCAGGGGCGGGAGCTCCTACGAGCAGTACTTC. This chain links TRBV29-1 with TRBJ2-7, with D possibly matching TRBD2 (7 bases). Trimming took 5 bases from V and 0 from J, leaving 17 bases between them. The CDR3 spans 15 residues. The germline V gene encodes CDR1 SQVTM and CDR2 ANQGSEA.

The chain has TRBV2 and TRBJ2-3; tentative D call: TRBD2 (5 bases). The V gene's germline CDR1 is SNHLY and CDR2 FYNNEI. The V end was cut by 8 bases, the J end by 3 bases, with 21 bases between. This CDR3 has 16 amino acids. The CDR3 DNA reads as TGTGCCAGCCGAGGGATGGGTAGGATGGGGACAGATACGCAGTATTTT. It codes for CASRGMGRMGTDTQYF.

The chain is built from TRBV2 and TRBJ1-5; TRBD1 is a possible D gene (5 bases). The V end lost 6 bases, the J end lost 4 bases, and 13 bases lay between the germline ends. Germline CDR1 is SNHLY and CDR2 is FYNNEI. The CDR3 spans 14 residues. CDR3 residues: CASRRGRENQPQHF. CDR3 in DNA: TGTGCCAGCAGGCGGGGCCGGGAAAATCAGCCCCAGCATTTT. Based on the CDR3 plus reference TRBV2 and TRBJ1-5, the full variable domain is EPEVTQTPSHQVTQMGQEVILRCVPISNHLYFYWYRQILGQKVEFLVSFYNNEISEKSEIFDDQFSVERPDGSNFTLKIRSTKLEDSAMYFCASRRGRENQPQHFGDGTRLSIL.

The chain combines TRBV11-2 with TRBJ2-1; 12 nucleotides align to TRBD2. Germline V lookup: CDR1 SGHAT, CDR2 FQNNGV. After removal of 5 bases from V and 5 bases from J, the junction contained 7 bases not matched to a gene. The CDR3 extends over 16 amino acids. The CDR3 bases are TGTGCCAGCAGCACTGGGACTAGCGGGCCTCACAATGAGCAGTTCTTC. Translating gives CASSTGTSGPHNEQFF.

This chain connects TRBV28 to TRBJ2-3, with 8 bases that match TRBD1. J gave up 2 bases and V 4 bases, and 5 bases lay outside the gene matches. The V gene's germline CDR1 is MDHEN and CDR2 SYDVKM. The CDR3 sequence is 15 residues long. CDR3 in amino acids: CASSSQGADTDTQYF. DNA for the CDR3: TGTGCCAGCAGTTCCCAGGGGGCAGACACAGATACGCAGTATTTT.

The J gene is TRBJ2-1, the V gene TRBV9; 9 nucleotides line up with TRBD2. Germline V gene lookup returns CDR1 SGDLS and CDR2 YYNGEE. With V trimmed by 0 bases and J by 6 bases, 4 bases remained unmatched. The CDR3 is 15 amino acids. CDR3 DNA sequence: TGTGCCAGCAGCGTAGAGGCTAGCGGGACCAATGAGCAGTTCTTC. Protein sequence: CASSVEASGTNEQFF.

J is TRBJ1-5 and V is TRBV7-2; the D gene is possibly TRBD1 (5 bases). Germline V gene sequence: CDR1 SGHTA, CDR2 FQGNSA. This CDR3 comprises 15 residues. With 5 bases removed from V and 1 base from J, the gap between germline ends came to 12 bases. The DNA of the CDR3 is TGTGCCAGCAGCGTATACCAGGGAAGCAATCAGCCCCAGCATTTT. This encodes CASSVYQGSNQPQHF.

The gene calls are TRBV6-5 and TRBJ2-4; no clear D gene. Germline CDR1 reads MNHEY; CDR2 reads SVGAGI. V dropped 0 bases and J dropped 0 bases, with 6 bases sitting between them. The CDR3 sequence is 15 residues long. CDR3 amino acids: CASSYSYRAKNIQYF. CDR3 DNA sequence: TGTGCCAGCAGTTACTCCTATAGAGCCAAAAACATTCAGTACTTC.

The rearrangement joins TRBV6-4 to TRBJ2-3, with D perhaps TRBD1 (6 bases). From germline, CDR1 is MRHNA and CDR2 SNTAGT. The ends were cut back, 4 bases at V and 1 base at J, with 15 bases in the middle. CDR3 length equals 16 residues. The CDR3 is CASSVSGALGTDTQYF. In DNA form, the CDR3 reads TGTGCCAGCAGTGTATCAGGGGCGCTTGGCACAGATACGCAGTATTTT.